These T cell receptor beta chains were read from a single sample in a study of cytomegalovirus exposure and HLA in healthy donors. The method was immunoSEQ multiplex PCR; TCRdb's version includes in-frame clones alone and lacks a portion of them. The sample has about 89,000 clones; around 77% are singletons. Sequencing was done on a sample of PBMCs. These TCRs come from a man aged 30 to 39 in good health and CMV-seronegative. The conserved cysteine and the conserved F or W are not part of the CDR3 here. The order of the fields is J gene, V gene, CDR3 protein.

>TRBJ2-3|TRBV11-2
ASSLSRGRADTQY
>TRBJ1-1|TRBV19
ASSIKIQMNTEAF
>TRBJ2-2|TRBV5-1
ASSFGSSGANTGELF
>TRBJ1-5|TRBV28
ASTLRYRVNQPQH
>TRBJ1-2|TRBV6-6
ASSRDRGTLYGYT
>TRBJ2-7|TRBV7-9
ASSLVGEQREQY
>TRBJ2-5|TRBV27
ASRGAGVGQETQY
>TRBJ1-6|TRBV7-9
ASSFPIRDKDSPLH
>TRBJ2-1|TRBV7-6
ASSLATSDPNEQF
>TRBJ1-1|TRBV7-9
ASSWGGTLNTEAF
>TRBJ2-1|TRBV9
ASSVDSGAYNEQF
>TRBJ2-1|TRBV9
ASSPSGTYNEQF
>TRBJ2-3|TRBV7-6
ASSSRLAGGSTDTQY
>TRBJ2-7|TRBV5-1
ASSFEGQSGEQY
>TRBJ2-1|TRBV29-1
SVAGGLAVYNEQF
>TRBJ2-1|TRBV29-1
SVETSGMYNEQF
>TRBJ1-3|TRBV5-5
ASSLDGYSGNTIY
>TRBJ2-2|TRBV7-2
ASSLGMNTGELF
>TRBJ1-2|TRBV18
ASSPRDRGSYGYT
>TRBJ2-3|TRBV28
ASRPRTGTSGTDTQY